A selection of T cell receptor beta chains follows, all from one sample in a study of T cell responses to AZD1222 COVID-19 vaccine. Sequenced by immunoSEQ multiplex PCR; TCRdb stores in-frame clones only, minus some. The data contain about 190,000 clones, 85% to 95% of them seen just once; the ten biggest clones take up over 1%. The material sequenced was peripheral blood, taken on day 0 of AZD1222 vaccination. These receptors were taken from an adult in good health. Each CDR3 is given with its conserved first and last residue. D genes are given only for firm matches. Size is stated for part of the rows, as once, few or many counts, or as a class when the clone is expanded.

V: TRBV28
D: .
J: TRBJ2-4
size: .
length: 16
CDR3: CASSSRPSLAKNIQYF
DNA: TGTGCCAGCTCATCTCGACCCTCTTTAGCCAAAAACATTCAGTACTTC

V: TRBV19
D: TRBD2
J: TRBJ2-5
size: .
length: 15
CDR3: CASSYSGLLRETQYF
DNA: TGTGCCAGTAGTTATAGCGGGCTGCTACGAGAGACCCAGTACTTC

V: TRBV15
D: .
J: TRBJ1-1
size: .
length: 18
CDR3: CATTKLQGGTVLVTEAFF
DNA: TGTGCCACCACCAAATTACAGGGAGGTACAGTTCTGGTCACTGAAGCTTTCTTT

V: TRBV28
D: .
J: TRBJ2-5
size: .
length: 13
CDR3: CASAESGQETQYF
DNA: TGTGCCAGCGCGGAAAGCGGCCAAGAGACCCAGTACTTC

V: TRBV27
D: TRBD1
J: TRBJ2-5
size: .
length: 15
CDR3: CASSREGTGLWTQYF
DNA: TGTGCCAGCAGCCGCGAAGGGACAGGTCTATGGACCCAGTACTTC

V: TRBV11-2
D: .
J: TRBJ2-3
size: .
length: 12
CDR3: CASSLGADTQYF
DNA: TGTGCCAGCAGCTTAGGAGCAGATACGCAGTATTTT

V: TRBV18
D: .
J: TRBJ1-6
size: .
length: 13
CDR3: CASSPVERSPLHF
DNA: TGTGCCAGCTCACCAGTTGAGAGATCACCCCTCCACTTT

V: TRBV28
D: .
J: TRBJ1-1
size: .
length: 12
CDR3: CASRDLATEAFF
DNA: TGTGCCTCAAGGGATCTGGCCACTGAAGCTTTCTTT

V: TRBV6-6
D: .
J: TRBJ1-4
size: few
length: 14
CDR3: CASSYTQLNEKLFF
DNA: TGTGCCAGCAGTTATACTCAGCTTAATGAAAAACTGTTTTTT

V: TRBV3-1/TRBV3-2
D: .
J: TRBJ1-2
size: .
length: 14
CDR3: CASSPGSGTYGYTF
DNA: TGTGCCAGCAGCCCCGGGTCCGGGACTTATGGCTACACCTTC

V: TRBV2
D: .
J: TRBJ1-1
size: .
length: 15
CDR3: CASSERQVDYSEAFF
DNA: TGTGCCAGCAGTGAACGACAGGTAGACTACTCTGAAGCTTTCTTT

V: TRBV29-1
D: .
J: TRBJ2-1
size: .
length: 14
CDR3: CSGWGGDSYNEQFF
DNA: TGCAGCGGGTGGGGAGGTGATTCCTACAATGAGCAGTTCTTC

V: TRBV29-1
D: .
J: TRBJ1-1
size: .
length: 12
CDR3: CSVKGANTEAFF
DNA: TGCAGCGTTAAGGGTGCAAACACTGAAGCTTTCTTT

V: TRBV6-6
D: .
J: TRBJ1-2
size: .
length: 14
CDR3: CASSYTNPNYGYTF
DNA: TGTGCCAGCAGTTACACTAATCCGAACTATGGCTACACCTTC

V: TRBV9
D: TRBD1
J: TRBJ1-2
size: .
length: 14
CDR3: CASSEGDSPYGYTF
DNA: TGTGCCAGCAGCGAGGGGGACAGCCCATATGGCTACACCTTC

V: TRBV19
D: TRBD1
J: TRBJ2-7
size: .
length: 14
CDR3: CASSIGTGGFEQYF
DNA: TGTGCCAGTAGTATTGGGACAGGGGGCTTCGAGCAGTACTTC

V: TRBV7-9
D: .
J: TRBJ1-1
size: .
length: 15
CDR3: CASSPRALKNTEAFF
DNA: TGTGCCAGCAGCCCCAGGGCCCTTAAGAACACTGAAGCTTTCTTT

V: TRBV2
D: TRBD2
J: TRBJ2-5
size: .
length: 13
CDR3: CASRGGGEETQYF
DNA: TGTGCCAGCAGAGGCGGGGGGGAAGAGACCCAGTACTTC

V: TRBV12-3/TRBV12-4
D: .
J: TRBJ1-3
size: .
length: 12
CDR3: CASSFQGNTIYF
DNA: TGTGCCAGCAGTTTTCAAGGAAACACCATATATTTT

V: TRBV24-1
D: .
J: TRBJ1-2
size: .
length: 14
CDR3: CATSDPDRNYGYTF
DNA: TGTGCCACCAGTGATCCCGACAGGAACTATGGCTACACCTTC

V: TRBV9
D: .
J: TRBJ2-7
size: .
length: 13
CDR3: CASSMGVSYEQYF
DNA: TGTGCCAGCAGCATGGGGGTCTCCTACGAGCAGTACTTC

V: TRBV15
D: TRBD2
J: TRBJ2-5
size: .
length: 17
CDR3: CATSRDRGGASRETQYF
DNA: TGTGCCACCAGCAGAGATCGCGGGGGGGCTTCGAGGGAGACCCAGTACTTC

V: TRBV7-9
D: .
J: TRBJ2-7
size: .
length: 14
CDR3: CASSPWTSSYEQYF
DNA: TGTGCCAGCAGCCCGTGGACAAGCTCCTACGAGCAGTACTTC

V: TRBV19
D: .
J: TRBJ1-5
size: .
length: 15
CDR3: CASRLVTGVNQPQHF
DNA: TGTGCCAGTAGGCTTGTTACAGGTGTCAATCAGCCCCAGCATTTT

V: TRBV30
D: TRBD2
J: TRBJ2-1
size: once
length: 15
CDR3: CAWTLGGGTYNEQFF
DNA: TGTGCCTGGACCCTTGGCGGGGGGACCTACAATGAGCAGTTCTTC

V: TRBV28
D: .
J: TRBJ1-2
size: .
length: 14
CDR3: CASTPETANYGYTF
DNA: TGTGCCAGCACTCCCGAGACTGCGAACTATGGCTACACCTTC

V: TRBV5-1
D: TRBD1
J: TRBJ1-4
size: .
length: 15
CDR3: CASSLAPDRGEKLFF
DNA: TGCGCCAGCAGCTTGGCACCGGACAGGGGTGAAAAACTGTTTTTT

V: TRBV19
D: .
J: TRBJ1-5
size: .
length: 13
CDR3: CASRYLSNQPQHF
DNA: TGTGCCAGCCGCTATTTGAGCAATCAGCCCCAGCATTTT

V: TRBV29-1
D: .
J: TRBJ1-1
size: .
length: 11
CDR3: CSVRGNTEAFF
DNA: TGCAGCGTTCGAGGGAACACTGAAGCTTTCTTT

V: TRBV7-9
D: TRBD1
J: TRBJ2-1
size: .
length: 12
CDR3: CASSTGVHSEFF
DNA: TGTGCCAGCAGCACAGGGGTCCATAGCGAGTTCTTC

V: TRBV10-2
D: .
J: TRBJ2-5
size: .
length: 12
CDR3: CASSPLRETQYF
DNA: TGCGCCAGCAGTCCCTTGCGGGAGACCCAGTACTTC

V: TRBV11-2
D: .
J: TRBJ1-3
size: .
length: 17
CDR3: CASSLGGRRLDGNTIYF
DNA: TGTGCCAGCAGCTTAGGCGGCAGGAGACTTGATGGAAACACCATATATTTT

V: TRBV12-5
D: .
J: TRBJ2-7
size: .
length: 19
CDR3: CASGLVVGGRPVVAYEQYF
DNA: TGTGCTAGTGGTTTGGTAGTAGGGGGGCGCCCCGTGGTGGCCTACGAGCAGTACTTC

V: TRBV7-9
D: .
J: TRBJ2-1
size: once
length: 15
CDR3: CASSFGSGPFEEQFF
DNA: TGTGCCAGCAGCTTTGGATCGGGGCCCTTTGAGGAGCAGTTCTTC

V: TRBV27
D: .
J: TRBJ2-4
size: .
length: 9
CDR3: CASNNIQYF
DNA: TGTGCCAGCAATAACATTCAGTACTTC

V: TRBV3-1/TRBV3-2
D: .
J: TRBJ2-6
size: .
length: 17
CDR3: CASSQPGRSSGANVLTF
DNA: TGTGCCAGCAGCCAGCCAGGACGGAGCTCTGGGGCCAACGTCCTGACTTTC

V: TRBV19
D: .
J: TRBJ1-2
size: .
length: 12
CDR3: CASRQLNYGYTF
DNA: TGTGCCAGTCGACAGTTAAACTATGGCTACACCTTC

V: TRBV14
D: TRBD1
J: TRBJ2-7
size: .
length: 16
CDR3: CASSEGWDRPFYEQYF
DNA: TGTGCCAGCAGCGAAGGCTGGGACAGACCATTCTACGAGCAGTACTTC

V: TRBV3-1/TRBV3-2
D: .
J: TRBJ1-3
size: once
length: 15
CDR3: CASSQGTGDRSPIYF
DNA: TGTGCCAGCAGCCAAGGCACCGGGGATCGAAGCCCCATATATTTT

V: TRBV28
D: .
J: TRBJ2-7
size: .
length: 15
CDR3: CASSLARAGSYEQYF
DNA: TGTGCCAGCAGTTTAGCCCGGGCCGGCTCCTACGAGCAGTACTTC